The TCR beta chain under discussion was sequenced for a study of regulatory T cells in long-lasting Graves disease. Study-level points and caveats: Blood alone, not thyroid tissue, was studied. Persistent disease favored TRBV28, TRBJ1-2 and TRBJ2-5.

The time point is: newly diagnosed GD, antithyroid drugs for less than 3 months. Making the TCR library involved RNA that had been extracted from PBMCs. In this sample, this clonotype turned up once. Its specificity is not known. Arm-PCR of CDR3 regions and iRepertoire HTBI primers were used to build TCR beta libraries. Per the original data handling: Identified segments across samples numbered just over 60 TRBV and about 15 TRBJ. TCRdb reprocessed the multiplex PCR reads via MiXCR and lists one record per CDR3 protein. It is TCRdb's table, rather than the study itself, that gives the V and J calls and clone size. The sample records around 450,000 distinct CDR3 sequences, roughly 15% being singletons. The germline gives CDR1 LGHDT, CDR2 YNNKEL (reference sequence). The CDR3 runs 13 residues. V lost 0 bases and J 7 bases, leaving 10 bases between the germline ends. The data were also submitted as part of a second study, on T cells in Graves' hyperthyroidism and ophthalmopathy.

Specimen: peripheral blood mononuclear cells (PBMCs), collected at new diagnosis, from a patient treated with antithyroid drugs. The receptor was isolated from a woman between 35 and 50 years old with Graves disease. V and J are TRBV3-1 and TRBJ2-7, with D hard to call. CDR3 nucleotide sequence: TGTGCCAGCAGCCAAGATTTAAGTGTAGAGCAGTACTTC. Encoded protein: CASSQDLSVEQYF.